This T cell receptor (beta chain) was captured in a study of shared clonotypes between healthy human individuals. Measured with immunoSEQ multiplex PCR; TCRdb has only the in-frame clones, and not every one. The profile covers about 490,000 clones, with 65% to 85% appearing a single time and more than 9.5% taken by the ten largest. The sample holds one count of this clone. Sequencing used PBMCs. The source is a woman aged 40 to 49 in good health. Some clones in this sample may be carry-over from other donors' samples.

The CDR3 coding sequence is TGCGCCAGCAGCCAAGCGCTAGCGGGGATATTCCAGCCTAATACGCAGTATTTT. It codes for CASSQALAGIFQPNTQYF. The chain is built from TRBV4-1 and TRBJ2-3, with 9 positions matching TRBD2. This CDR3 spans 18 amino acids. V dropped 1 base and J dropped 7; count of bases not matched to a gene: 15. Germline CDR1 and CDR2: MGHRA and YSYEKL.